This TCR beta chain was sequenced for a study of regulatory T cells in long-lasting Graves disease. For the study at large: To qualify as persistent, Graves' disease required over 5 years of antithyroid drugs with positive TSH receptor antibodies.

The germline V gene encodes CDR1 SNHLY and CDR2 FYNNEI. Trimming removed 6 bases at V and 1 base at J, with 3 bases between. CDR3 length: 11 amino acids. The time point is: persistent/refractory GD, antithyroid drugs over 5 years with positive TRAb. The TCR library was made from RNA that had been extracted from PBMCs in TRIzol. Combining iRepertoire HTBI primers with Arm-PCR of CDR3 regions, the authors built TCR beta libraries. As originally analysed: Overall, samples carried around 68 TRBV and 15 or so TRBJ segments. TCRdb fed the multiplex PCR reads into MiXCR, producing one record per CDR3 protein. TCRdb, rather than the study authors, made the V and J calls. The table records approximately 440,000 distinct CDR3 sequences, about a quarter of them present only once. In this sample, this clonotype turned up many times. Its antigen is undetermined. Findings and caveats of the study: Accuracy might have suffered from few samples. Favoring TRBV28, TRBJ1-2 and TRBJ2-5 was a feature seen in persistent disease.

This TCR came from a female donor with Graves disease. The sample was peripheral blood mononuclear cells (PBMCs), taken when the disease was refractory, from a patient treated with antithyroid drugs. The V call is TRBV2, the J call TRBJ1-1; D is unclear. CDR3 region: CASRTNTEAFF. For the CDR3, the DNA is TGTGCCAGCAGAACGAACACTGAAGCTTTCTTT.